These 24 T cell receptor beta chains share one sample of origin, sequenced in a study of blood T cell repertoires in COVID-19. Some clones are missing from TCRdb's copy, which holds only in-frame ones; the method was immunoSEQ multiplex PCR. The sample has 300,000 to 350,000 clones, approximately 89% seen once. Source material: PBMCs or T cells enriched from blood (not recorded which). The receptors stem from a man aged 30 to 45 who had recovered from COVID-19.

V and J are TRBV6-4 and TRBJ2-1, with TRBD1 matching 9 bases. The CDR3 extends over 14 amino acids. Germline CDR1 and CDR2: MRHNA and SNTAGT. The V and J ends lost 6 bases and 9 bases, in that order; junction bases with no gene match: 9. CDR3 protein: CASRLTGGRGEQFF. The CDR3 region has the DNA TGTGCCAGCAGACTTACAGGGGGCAGGGGTGAGCAGTTCTTC.

This chain links TRBV2 with TRBJ2-7; D is uncertain. Trimming stripped 6 bases from V and 5 bases from J, with 5 bases between. Germline V CDR1 and CDR2: SNHLY, FYNNEI. CDR3 length: 10 amino acids. Here the CDR3 DNA reads TGTGCCAGCAGCTATAACGAGCAGTACTTC. Its protein product is CASSYNEQYF.

The chain carries TRBV10-3 and TRBJ1-3; TRBD1 matches at 9 bases. In germline, CDR1 is ENHRY, CDR2 SYGVKD. V lost 3 bases to trimming and J lost 2 bases; unmatched junction nucleotides: 11. This CDR3 has 18 residues. The CDR3: CAISDGRTGEVPGNTIYF. The CDR3 nucleotides read TGTGCCATCAGTGATGGGAGGACAGGGGAGGTCCCTGGAAACACCATATATTTT.

The V gene is TRBV15, the J gene TRBJ2-7; TRBD2 agrees at 7 bases. This CDR3 contains 16 residues. With 0 bases clipped from V and 7 bases from J, the junction kept 12 bases outside the gene matches. Germline V gene lookup returns CDR1 LNHNV and CDR2 YYDKDF (reference sequence). The CDR3 bases are TGTGCCACCAGCAGAGATGGCCCTCTGACTAGCTGGGAGCAGTACTTC. Its translation: CATSRDGPLTSWEQYF.

The chain combines TRBV11-2 with TRBJ1-4; possible D gene TRBD1, 5 bases. With 1 base removed from V and 4 bases from J, the gap between germline ends came to 13 bases. There are 16 residues in the CDR3. Per the germline V gene, CDR1 is SGHAT and CDR2 is FQNNGV. The chain's CDR3 is CASSLVGGGDNEKLFF. DNA for the CDR3: TGTGCCAGCAGCTTAGTTGGGGGAGGGGATAATGAAAAACTGTTTTTT.

The chain links TRBV29-1 to TRBJ1-1; tentatively, D is TRBD1 (6 bases). This CDR3 is 15 amino acids long. V was cut by 4 bases and J by 5 bases, with 20 bases left in between. The germline gives CDR1 SQVTM, CDR2 ANQGSEA. CDR3 loop: CSVGQVRSSKTEAFF. The CDR3 DNA sequence: TGCAGCGTTGGACAGGTAAGATCTTCGAAAACTGAAGCTTTCTTT.

V gene TRBV9 combines with J gene TRBJ2-7; TRBD1 aligns across 9 bases. The CDR3 covers 17 residues. After removal of 0 bases from V and 5 bases from J, the junction contained 12 bases not matched to a gene. Germline loops: CDR1 SGDLS, CDR2 YYNGEE. DNA of the CDR3: TGTGCCAGCAGCGTAGAAGGGCCCGGGACAGGGTCACACGAGCAGTACTTC. Translating gives CASSVEGPGTGSHEQYF.

The rearrangement uses TRBV7-9 and TRBJ2-3; D gene ambiguous. The CDR3 extends over 14 amino acids. CDR1 is SEHNR, CDR2 FQNEAQ, per germline (reference sequence). V lost 2 bases and J lost 0, with 6 bases in between. This CDR3 reads CASSLIQSTDTQYF. CDR3 DNA: TGTGCCAGCAGCTTAATACAGAGCACAGATACGCAGTATTTT.

CDR3 residues: CASSLSGRDYGYTF. The CDR3 region has the DNA TGTGCCAGCAGCTTATCAGGTCGTGACTATGGCTACACCTTC. The chain is built from TRBV7-2 and TRBJ1-2; unclear D gene. Germline loops: CDR1 SGHTA, CDR2 FQGNSA. The CDR3 totals 14 residues. V shed 2 bases and J shed 3 bases, with 10 bases lying between them.

The chain couples TRBV7-9 to TRBJ2-1; 11 nucleotides agree with TRBD2. Germline assignment: CDR1 SEHNR and CDR2 FQNEAQ (reference sequence). V trimming: 4 bases; J trimming: 5 bases; junction bases outside the gene matches: 7. This CDR3 contains 16 residues. The CDR3 sequence: CASSYAGLADNNEQFF. In DNA, the CDR3 is TGTGCCAGCAGCTACGCGGGACTAGCGGATAACAATGAGCAGTTCTTC.

The chain has TRBV6-6 and TRBJ2-7; 7 positions agree with TRBD1. The V and J ends lost 6 bases and 1 base, in that order; junction bases with no gene match: 6. CDR3 length: 14 amino acids. The germline gives CDR1 MNHNY, CDR2 SVGAGI (reference sequence). The CDR3 DNA is TGTGCCAGCAGATGGGGACAGTCTTCCTACGAGCAGTACTTC. Translation: CASRWGQSSYEQYF.

This rearrangement joins TRBV5-1 to TRBJ1-2; TRBD1 agrees at 7 bases. Germline CDR1 is SGHRS and CDR2 is YFSETQ. V gave up 4 bases and J gave up 2 bases; unmatched junction bases: 8. CDR3 length: 15 residues. The CDR3: CASSPGGFRNYGYTF. In nucleotides, the CDR3 is TGCGCCAGCAGCCCAGGGGGTTTTCGGAACTATGGCTACACCTTC.

This chain joins TRBV7-2 and TRBJ2-7; 9 bases are shared with TRBD1. The junction had 6 bases not matched to a gene; V was cut back by 6 bases and J by 6 bases. Per germline, CDR1 SGHTA and CDR2 FQGNSA. The CDR3 covers 13 residues. CDR3 in amino acids: CASSLTGGSEQYF. CDR3 nucleotide sequence: TGTGCCAGCAGTCTAACAGGGGGCAGCGAGCAGTACTTC.

J is TRBJ1-1 and V is TRBV5-1; 7 bases align to TRBD1. After removal of 4 bases from V and 5 bases from J, the junction contained 11 bases not matched to a gene. The CDR3 has 15 amino acids. CDR1 is SGHRS and CDR2 is YFSETQ in the germline V gene. CDR3 coding DNA: TGCGCCAGCAGCGACCTCAGGGGGTTAGGGACTGAAGCTTTCTTT. Its translation: CASSDLRGLGTEAFF.

The chain combines TRBV10-2 with TRBJ2-7; D is possibly TRBD2 (5 bases). Between the trimmed V and J ends, which lost 2 bases and 7 bases, there was a span of 12 bases. The CDR3 has 13 amino acids. CDR1 WSHSY and CDR2 SAAADI come from the germline V gene. The CDR3 DNA follows: TGCGCCAGCAGTGAGGGCTTACTAGGGGAGCAGTACTTC. Translation: CASSEGLLGEQYF.

The chain joins TRBV11-2 to TRBJ1-6; unclear D gene. The germline gives CDR1 SGHAT, CDR2 FQNNGV. V was cut by 5 bases and J by 5 bases, with 13 bases left in between. This CDR3 has 15 amino acids. CDR3 DNA: TGTGCCAGCAGCCCCACGCGATCCCATAATTCACCCCTCCACTTT. It translates to CASSPTRSHNSPLHF.

The chain is built from TRBV7-9 and TRBJ2-4; maybe TRBD1 (6 bases). Germline assignment: CDR1 SEHNR and CDR2 FQNEAQ (reference sequence). Trimming stripped 7 bases from V and 3 bases from J, with 10 bases between. There are 13 residues in the CDR3. The CDR3 bases are TGTGCCAGCACCCCGGACAGCAAAAACATTCAGTACTTC. As protein: CASTPDSKNIQYF.

With respect to this clone: This CDR3 is also generated by other DNA sequences in the sample. The J gene is TRBJ1-2, the V gene TRBV4-2, with D unresolved. Trimming removed 0 bases at V and 1 base at J, with 3 bases between. Looked up from germline, CDR1 is LGHNA and CDR2 is YNFKEQ. CDR3 length equals 13 residues. CDR3 nucleotide sequence: TGTGCCAGCAGCCAAGATAATAACTATGGCTACACCTTC. It is translated as CASSQDNNYGYTF.

This chain connects TRBV3-1 (or the pseudogene TRBV3-2) to TRBJ1-5; 9 bases map to TRBD1. Trimming took 3 bases from V and 7 from J; bases not matched to a gene: 7. The germline gives CDR1 LGHDT, CDR2 YNNKEL (reference sequence). This CDR3 contains 15 residues. The CDR3 reads CASSHTTGGGQPQHF. In nucleotides, the CDR3 is TGTGCCAGCAGCCATACGACAGGGGGTGGGCAGCCCCAGCATTTT.

The chain has TRBV9 and TRBJ2-3, with D possibly being TRBD1 (7 bases). V shed 0 bases and J shed 2 bases, with 13 bases lying between them. This CDR3 is 16 amino acids long. Per the germline V gene, CDR1 is SGDLS and CDR2 is YYNGEE. CDR3 sequence: CASSVEGARDTDTQYF. DNA of the CDR3: TGTGCCAGCAGCGTAGAGGGGGCGCGGGACACAGATACGCAGTATTTT.

This chain joins TRBV18 and TRBJ2-3, with D unresolved. With 3 bases removed from V and 0 bases from J, the gap between germline ends came to 13 bases. Germline lookup yields CDR1 KGHSH and CDR2 LQKENI. This CDR3 spans 16 amino acids. CDR3 loop: CASSPVAGTSTDTQYF. For the CDR3, the DNA is TGTGCCAGCTCACCCGTCGCAGGAACTAGCACAGATACGCAGTATTTT. Using reference TRBV18 and TRBJ2-3 for the parts outside the CDR3, the full variable domain is NAGVMQNPRHLVRRRGQEARLRCSPMKGHSHVYWYRQLPEEGLKFMVYLQKENIIDESGMPKERFSAEFPKEGPSILRIQQVVRGDSAAYFCASSPVAGTSTDTQYFGPGTRLTVL.

The chain recombines TRBV25-1 with TRBJ2-5, with 9 positions matching TRBD2. Germline V gene data show CDR1 as MGHDK and CDR2 as SYGVNS. V shed 3 bases, J shed 0 bases, and the junction held 5 bases outside the gene matches. The CDR3 has 16 amino acids. In DNA, the CDR3 is TGTGCCAGCAGTGATAGCGGGGGACGGTACCAAGAGACCCAGTACTTC. Translating it yields CASSDSGGRYQETQYF.

A single count supports this clone. The gene calls are TRBV5-1 and TRBJ2-1, with D possibly being TRBD1 (5 bases). Trimming shortened V by 4 bases and J by 0 bases, and 11 bases separated the two germline ends. CDR1 is SGHRS and CDR2 is YFSETQ in the germline V gene. The length of the CDR3 is 15 residues. CDR3 sequence (DNA): TGCGCCAGCAGCGCGGACACGGTCTCCTACAATGAGCAGTTCTTC. It encodes CASSADTVSYNEQFF.

The chain has TRBV19 and TRBJ1-6, with 8 bases aligning to TRBD1. The V gene's germline CDR1 is LNHDA and CDR2 SQIVND (reference sequence). The CDR3 extends over 15 amino acids. The J segment lost 8 bases and the V segment lost 3 bases, leaving 6 bases of the junction unmatched. The CDR3 sequence: CASSILGTGDSPLHF. CDR3 bases: TGTGCCAGTAGTATCCTCGGGACAGGTGATTCACCCCTCCACTTT.